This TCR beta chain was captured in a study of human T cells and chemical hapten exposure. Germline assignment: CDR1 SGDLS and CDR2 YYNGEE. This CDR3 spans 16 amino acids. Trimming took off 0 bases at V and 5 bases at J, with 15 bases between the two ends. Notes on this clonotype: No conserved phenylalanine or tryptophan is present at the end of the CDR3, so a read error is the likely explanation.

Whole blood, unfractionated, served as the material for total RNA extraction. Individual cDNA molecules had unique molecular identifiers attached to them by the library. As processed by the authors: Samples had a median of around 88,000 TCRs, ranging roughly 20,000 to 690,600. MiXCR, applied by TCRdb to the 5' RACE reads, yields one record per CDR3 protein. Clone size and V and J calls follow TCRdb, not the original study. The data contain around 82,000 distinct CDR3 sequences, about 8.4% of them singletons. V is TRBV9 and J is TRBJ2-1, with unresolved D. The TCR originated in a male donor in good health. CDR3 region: CASSVAIMGMDNEQFL. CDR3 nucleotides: TGTGCCAGCAGCGTAGCTATTATGGGGATGGACAATGAGCAGTTCCTC.